The next 27 T cell receptor beta chains were all read from a single sample in a study of long-term antiretroviral therapy in people with HIV (dated by TCRdb to the early 2020s). The immunoSEQ hsTCRB v3.0 assay was used at survey level resolution to sequence the TRB variable region. TCRdb took over this immuneACCESS table, retaining in-frame rearrangements with V and J assigned. Such tables are incomplete; in checked studies, under half of the missing clones stem from an unresolved V gene, and the remainder is unexplained. This sample gives more than 10,000 clones in total; over 75% of them show up just once. Jointly, the top ten make up around an eighth of the sample. This specimen was unsorted PBMCs, taken 1.3 years after starting antiretroviral therapy. The receptors stem from a woman aged 18 to 35 with HIV.

This clone was seen only once. V and J are TRBV7-3 and TRBJ2-2; 10 bases line up with TRBD2. This CDR3 is built from 16 residues. CDR1 SGHTA and CDR2 FQGTGA come from the germline V gene. With V trimmed by 5 bases and J by 4 bases, 7 bases remained unmatched. The CDR3 region has the DNA TGTGCCAGCAGCGGTACTAGCGGGGAGATCACCGGGGAGCTGTTTTTT. As protein: CASSGTSGEITGELFF.

The rearrangement uses TRBV18 and TRBJ2-3, with 16 bases matching TRBD2. J was trimmed by 0 bases and V by 0 bases; bases with no gene match: 6. The CDR3 is made up of 20 amino acids. The V gene's germline CDR1 is KGHSH and CDR2 LQKENI. DNA of the CDR3: TGTGCCAGCTCACCACCGGGACTAGCGGGAGGGCCGGGGAGCACAGATACGCAGTATTTT. It codes for CASSPPGLAGGPGSTDTQYF.

Relative to its sample, this clone is medium-sized. The chain uses TRBV28 and TRBJ1-2; D is possibly TRBD1 (6 bases). The CDR3 contains 15 residues. The V end lost 3 bases, the J end lost 6 bases, and 17 bases lay between the germline ends. From germline, CDR1 is MDHEN and CDR2 SYDVKM. In nucleotides, the CDR3 is TGTGCCAGCAGTTTTGGGTGGGGGGGCGACGATGGCTACACCTTC. Translating it yields CASSFGWGGDDGYTF.

CDR3 amino acids: CASSQEQGDNEQFF. The CDR3 region has the DNA TGCGCCAGCAGCCAAGAACAGGGAGACAATGAGCAGTTCTTC. This sequence joins TRBV4-1 and TRBJ2-1; perhaps TRBD1 as D (6 bases). V was pared by 0 bases and J by 5 bases, with 8 bases between. Germline V gene sequence: CDR1 MGHRA, CDR2 YSYEKL. This CDR3 comprises 14 residues.

V is TRBV11-1 and J is TRBJ1-3; the D is unclear. The germline CDR1 and CDR2 sequences are SGHAT and FQDESV (reference sequence). V was trimmed by 1 base and J by 0 bases, leaving 10 bases between them. The CDR3 covers 16 residues. DNA of the CDR3: TGTGCCAGCAGCTTAGTCGCGGCCTCCTCTGGAAACACCATATATTTT. This translates into CASSLVAASSGNTIYF.

By sample fraction, this clone is large. The CDR3 nucleotides read TGTGCCAGCAGTGAATTTTGGCAGCTCAACACCGGGGAGCTGTTTTTT. Translating gives CASSEFWQLNTGELFF. This rearrangement joins TRBV2 to TRBJ2-2; D uncertain. Germline V CDR1 and CDR2: SNHLY, FYNNEI. Trimming shortened V by 2 bases and J by 2 bases, and 12 bases separated the two germline ends. This CDR3 region has 16 residues.

This clone was found a few times. In the same sample, other DNA sequences code for this CDR3. The chain joins TRBV13 to TRBJ1-4, with no clear D. V lost 1 base and J 7 bases, leaving 4 bases between the germline ends. The CDR3 sequence is 12 residues long. In germline, CDR1 is PRHDT, CDR2 FYEKMQ (reference sequence). CDR3 region: CASSLEGEKLFF. The CDR3 DNA follows: TGTGCCAGCAGCTTAGAAGGTGAAAAACTGTTTTTT.

J is TRBJ2-3 and V is TRBV7-2, with TRBD2 matching over 12 bases. From germline, CDR1 is SGHTA and CDR2 FQGNSA. The CDR3 consists of 16 residues. Trimming removed 1 base from V and 8 bases from J; junction bases left unmatched: 7. The CDR3 is CASSLEASGGAGTQYF. The CDR3 DNA sequence: TGTGCCAGCAGCTTAGAGGCTAGCGGGGGGGCCGGTACGCAGTATTTT.

The rearrangement joins TRBV6-1 to TRBJ1-1; D is unclear. The germline V and J ends were trimmed by 6 bases and 0 bases, with 11 bases remaining between them. The CDR3 is 14 amino acids. The germline CDR1 and CDR2 sequences are MNHNS and SASEGT. CDR3 sequence (DNA): TGTGCCAGCAGCGAACTAATAGTGAACACTGAAGCTTTCTTT. This codes for CASSELIVNTEAFF.

CDR3 protein: CASSPTSGRATDTQYF. The DNA for the CDR3 is TGTGCCAGCAGCCCGACTAGCGGGAGAGCCACAGATACGCAGTATTTT. The chain recombines TRBV11-3 with TRBJ2-3; 12 nucleotides align to TRBD2. This CDR3 spans 16 amino acids. Trimming at V came to 5 bases and at J to 2 bases, leaving 5 bases not matched to a gene. Germline lookup yields CDR1 SGHNT and CDR2 YENEEA.

The chain couples TRBV11-2 to TRBJ2-3; no clear D gene. V lost 5 bases to trimming and J lost 0 bases, with 15 bases between them. The CDR3 totals 16 residues. Germline V gene data show CDR1 as SGHAT and CDR2 as FQNNGV. CDR3 in DNA: TGTGCCAGCAGCCTCGTAAGGGCGGTAAGCACAGATACGCAGTATTTT. It specifies CASSLVRAVSTDTQYF.

This clone was counted a few times. The chain is built from TRBV29-1 and TRBJ2-7, with a possible D match to TRBD2 (6 bases). Germline CDR1 is SQVTM and CDR2 is ANQGSEA. The CDR3 length is 12 residues. Trimming pared 7 bases from V and 3 bases from J, leaving 13 bases between. The CDR3 DNA reads as TGCAGCGCCGCGGGACTTAACTACGAGCAGTACTTC. It translates to CSAAGLNYEQYF.

V is TRBV6-5 and J is TRBJ1-3; D gene unclear. This CDR3 contains 15 residues. CDR1 MNHEY and CDR2 SVGAGI come from the germline V gene. V lost 4 bases and J lost 0, with 10 bases in between. The CDR3 here is CASSFTASSGNTIYF. The CDR3, as DNA: TGTGCCAGCAGTTTCACGGCCAGCTCTGGAAACACCATATATTTT.

The CDR3 is CASSPDRNQPQHF. In DNA form, the CDR3 reads TGTGCCAGCAGCCCGGACAGAAATCAGCCCCAGCATTTT. The chain employs TRBV7-8 and TRBJ1-5; a possible D gene is TRBD1 (6 bases). V was pared by 5 bases and J by 4 bases, with 9 bases between. The germline V gene has CDR1 SGHVS and CDR2 FQNEAQ. This CDR3 spans 13 amino acids. The variable domain in full, completed from reference TRBV7-8 and TRBJ1-5, reads GAGVSQSPRYKVAKRGQDVALRCDPISGHVSLFWYQQALGQGPEFLTYFQNEAQLDKSGLPSDRFFAERPEGSVSTLKIQRTQQEDSAVYLCASSPDRNQPQHFGDGTRLSIL.

J is TRBJ1-1 and V is TRBV10-3, with no clear D. The CDR3 consists of 12 residues. The germline gives CDR1 ENHRY, CDR2 SYGVKD. V was cut by 3 bases and J by 6 bases, with 8 bases left in between. The CDR3 DNA follows: TGTGCCATCAGTGACCGGGCGTCTGAAGCTTTCTTT. Encoded protein: CAISDRASEAFF.

This sequence joins TRBV7-3 and TRBJ2-7; D is ambiguous. Germline V gene lookup returns CDR1 SGHTA and CDR2 FQGTGA. V lost 2 bases, J lost 0 bases, and 5 bases lay in between. The CDR3 has 13 residues. The CDR3 nucleotides are TGTGCCAGCAGCTTAGGATTCTCCTACGAGCAGTACTTC. Translating gives CASSLGFSYEQYF.

The gene calls are TRBV7-9 and TRBJ2-3, with a possible D match to TRBD1 (5 bases). This CDR3 is built from 15 residues. Trimming cost V 5 bases and J 4 bases, with 16 bases left between them. Looked up from germline, CDR1 is SEHNR and CDR2 is FQNEAQ (reference sequence). CDR3 in amino acids: CASSQPGREADTQYF. For the CDR3, the DNA is TGTGCCAGCAGCCAACCAGGGCGAGAGGCAGATACGCAGTATTTT.

The chain recombines TRBV6-1 with TRBJ1-5; tentative D call: TRBD1 (5 bases). Per the germline V gene, CDR1 is MNHNS and CDR2 is SASEGT. V was pared by 6 bases and J by 4 bases, with 10 bases between. The CDR3 totals 13 residues. Written as DNA, the CDR3 is TGTGCCAGCAGAGGGACCGGTAATCAGCCCCAGCATTTT. The encoded protein is CASRGTGNQPQHF.

This clone appeared a few times. The chain uses TRBV27 and TRBJ1-2; tentatively, D is TRBD1 (6 bases). The length of the CDR3 is 18 residues. Trimming pared 7 bases from V and 2 bases from J, leaving 26 bases between. CDR1 and CDR2 from the germline V gene are MNHEY and SMNVEV (reference sequence). The CDR3 coding sequence is TGTGCCAGCACCACTTCGGGGGCAGGCCGGTTATTCAACTATGGCTACACCTTC. It encodes CASTTSGAGRLFNYGYTF.

This chain uses TRBV7-9 with TRBJ2-5, with 8 bases that match TRBD2. J lost 6 bases, V lost 0 bases, and 6 bases had no gene match. The CDR3 consists of 15 residues. Germline V CDR1 and CDR2: SEHNR, FQNEAQ (reference sequence). The CDR3 loop is CASSLASGGLKTQYF. CDR3 bases: TGTGCCAGCAGCTTAGCGTCGGGGGGGCTGAAGACCCAGTACTTC.

This clone has a single count. The genes are TRBV4-2 and TRBJ2-7; tentative D call: TRBD1 (6 bases). Germline loops: CDR1 LGHNA, CDR2 YNFKEQ. This CDR3 region has 16 residues. V lost 0 bases and J 4 bases, leaving 16 bases between the germline ends. The CDR3 nucleotides are TGTGCCAGCAGCCAAGACCCAGGGGATGGCCTGTACGAGCAGTACTTC. Its translation is CASSQDPGDGLYEQYF.

This chain connects TRBV6-6 to TRBJ1-5; 7 bases line up with TRBD1. Germline CDR1 and CDR2: MNHNY and SVGAGI (reference sequence). Trimming cost V 4 bases and J 2 bases; bases outside gene matches: 2. This CDR3 comprises 14 residues. The CDR3 loop reads CASSSGQGNQPQHF. In DNA form, the CDR3 reads TGTGCCAGCAGTTCTGGACAGGGCAATCAGCCCCAGCATTTT.

This chain links TRBV7-2 with TRBJ2-3; 8 bases map to TRBD2. Germline CDR1 is SGHTA and CDR2 is FQGNSA. Trimming removed 3 bases from V and 4 bases from J; junction bases left unmatched: 9. This CDR3 comprises 16 residues. CDR3 in amino acids: CASSFYSGAQADTQYF. The CDR3 bases are TGTGCCAGCAGCTTTTATAGCGGGGCCCAGGCAGATACGCAGTATTTT. Drawing the rest from reference TRBV7-2 and TRBJ2-3, the complete variable domain is GAGVSQSPSNKVTEKGKDVELRCDPISGHTALYWYRQSLGQGLEFLIYFQGNSAPDKSGLPSDRFSAERTGGSVSTLTIQRTQQEDSAVYLCASSFYSGAQADTQYFGPGTRLTVL.

V gene TRBV10-3 combines with J gene TRBJ1-1, with unresolved D. Trimming removed 0 bases from V and 7 bases from J, with 12 bases in between. The CDR3 extends over 14 amino acids. Germline CDR1 ENHRY, CDR2 SYGVKD. The CDR3 bases are TGTGCCATCAGTGAGTCGTCGGCAGCCGATGAAGCTTTCTTT. Amino acids: CAISESSAADEAFF.

The rearrangement links TRBV6-5 to TRBJ2-5; TRBD2 agrees at 9 bases. The germline CDR1 and CDR2 sequences are MNHEY and SVGAGI. The CDR3 runs to 15 residues. V shed 6 bases and J 5 bases; nucleotides not matched to a gene: 10. Here the CDR3 reads CASRDGLARAETQYF. DNA of the CDR3: TGTGCCAGCAGAGACGGACTAGCGCGGGCGGAGACCCAGTACTTC.

The V call is TRBV5-1, the J call TRBJ1-1; D call uncertain. This CDR3 has 14 residues. Germline V lookup: CDR1 SGHRS, CDR2 YFSETQ. The V end was cut by 0 bases, the J end by 0 bases, with 6 bases between. For the CDR3, the DNA is TGCGCCAGCAGCTTGGAACGGTTGAACACTGAAGCTTTCTTT. Protein: CASSLERLNTEAFF.

In its sample, this clone was seen a few times. This chain joins TRBV27 and TRBJ1-5; the D is unclear. The CDR3 runs to 14 residues. V lost 3 bases and J lost 7, with 13 bases in between. Germline V gene lookup returns CDR1 MNHEY and CDR2 SMNVEV (reference sequence). CDR3 nucleotides: TGTGCCAGCAGTTTCGGGCCTCCGATCCAGCCCCAGCATTTT. It specifies CASSFGPPIQPQHF.